This T cell receptor (beta chain) was recovered during a study of OX40 agonist ivuxolimab in advanced cancers. Across the study: Ivuxolimab doses were 0.01, 0.1, 0.3, 1.5, 3 or 10 mg/kg every 2 weeks. Eligibility rules accepted prior anti-PD-1, anti-PD-L1 or anti-CTLA-4 therapy, and around 44% had some.

Sequenced by immunoSEQ multiplex PCR; TCRdb stores in-frame clones only, minus some. The sample yields 60,000 to 70,000 clones, around 93% seen once. Germline loops: CDR1 MNHEY, CDR2 SMNVEV (reference sequence). There are 14 residues in the CDR3. V lost 5 bases and J lost 1, with 12 bases in between. This clone occurred a few times. Blood got drawn at baseline, again on cycle 4 day 1, and then on cycle 7 day 1. This chain uses TRBV27 with TRBJ2-7, with D maybe TRBD2 (5 bases). The sequence was obtained from an adult with an advanced solid tumor such as melanoma, head and neck, liver or kidney cancer. Sequenced material: CD4+ or CD8+ T cells sorted from blood, taken in a trial of the OX40 agonist ivuxolimab. The CDR3, as DNA: TGTGCCAGCAGTAATACGGGGTCTTCCTACGAGCAGTACTTC. Amino acids: CASSNTGSSYEQYF.